The text below deals with one T cell receptor (beta chain). Enrollees, about 18 to 89 years old, lived in around 23 US areas. The CDR3 covers 11 residues. Germline values: CDR1 DFQATT, CDR2 SNEGSKA (reference sequence). V was clipped by 6 bases and J by 6 bases, with 10 bases between them. These data come from a study of blood T cell repertoires in COVID-19. Looking at the study overall: Material from acute and convalescent COVID-19 was sourced from the United States, Italy and Spain.

Sequenced by immunoSEQ multiplex PCR; TCRdb stores in-frame clones only, minus some. The profile covers more than 400,000 clones, with about 90% appearing a single time and 0.55% to 0.75% taken by the ten largest. The V call is TRBV20-1, the J call TRBJ2-3; D call uncertain. The receptor's source is a man aged 18 to 30 who had recovered from COVID-19. Sequenced sample: PBMCs or T cells enriched from blood (not recorded which). The CDR3 nucleotides are TGCAGTGCCCCGGTCGGGGATACGCAGTATTTT. As protein: CSAPVGDTQYF.